These 24 T cell receptor beta chains were sequenced from one sample in a study of shared clonotypes between healthy human individuals. The data were produced by immunoSEQ multiplex PCR, yet TCRdb's version contains in-frame clones alone and is incomplete. The sample has approximately 2,000,000 clones; 80% to 95% are singletons. Sequencing was done on a sample of naive CD4+ T cells from PBMCs. The subset is: CD45RA+ positively selected. Receptors originate from a young man in good health. Some clones in this sample may be carry-over from other donors' samples.

This clone has just one count. The chain couples TRBV9 to TRBJ2-3, with D unclear. From germline, CDR1 is SGDLS and CDR2 YYNGEE. The CDR3 is 16 amino acids. Trimming removed 0 bases from V and 0 bases from J, with 11 bases in between. CDR3 loop: CASSVAVGFSTDTQYF. The CDR3, as DNA: TGTGCCAGCAGCGTAGCAGTCGGTTTTAGCACAGATACGCAGTATTTT.

This chain uses TRBV18 with TRBJ1-2; the match to TRBD1 covers 7 bases. The CDR3 runs 13 residues. The junction had 3 bases not matched to a gene; V was cut back by 4 bases and J by 4 bases. In germline, CDR1 is KGHSH, CDR2 LQKENI. Here the CDR3 reads CASSLTGTYGYTF. The CDR3 region has the DNA TGTGCCAGCTCACTGACAGGGACCTATGGCTACACCTTC.

V usage is TRBV6-1 and J usage is TRBJ1-3; the D is unclear. With 0 bases removed from V and 4 bases from J, the gap between germline ends came to 7 bases. The CDR3 length is 14 residues. Germline CDR1 MNHNS, CDR2 SASEGT. In DNA form, the CDR3 reads TGTGCCAGCAGTGAAGCGTACTTCGGAAACACCATATATTTT. Translated, it gives CASSEAYFGNTIYF.

This clone was found once. The V gene is TRBV5-4, the J gene TRBJ1-1; TRBD1 aligns across 11 bases. This CDR3 is built from 15 residues. Germline trimming cut 4 bases from V and 4 bases from J; bases unmatched to any gene: 6. The V gene's germline CDR1 is SGHNT and CDR2 YYREEE (reference sequence). CDR3: CASSPRDRGTTEAFF. The CDR3 coding sequence is TGTGCCAGCAGCCCCAGGGACAGGGGGACCACTGAAGCTTTCTTT.

The genes are TRBV6-6 and TRBJ2-1; 7 bases fit TRBD2. This CDR3 has 15 residues. With 7 bases clipped from V and 2 bases from J, the junction kept 8 bases outside the gene matches. CDR1 and CDR2 from the germline V gene are MNHNY and SVGAGI (reference sequence). The CDR3 DNA sequence: TGTGCCAGCACCCCCGGGGAGGGCACCTACAATGAGCAGTTCTTC. Its protein is CASTPGEGTYNEQFF.

The sample holds one count of this clone. The chain combines TRBV21-1 with TRBJ2-3; the D segment call TRBD2 is taken from the table without a DNA check. TRBV21-1 is deemed a pseudogene. The CDR3 is 20 residues long. The CDR3 protein is CASSKHLGLAGPTSTDTQYF. The CDR3 nucleotides are TGTGCCAGCAGCAAACATTTAGGGCTAGCGGGACCTACTAGCACAGATACGCAGTATTTT.

J is TRBJ2-3 and V is TRBV9, with 7 bases aligning to TRBD1. The CDR3 is 16 residues long. V was clipped by 4 bases and J by 0 bases; unmatched bases: 8. From germline, CDR1 is SGDLS and CDR2 YYNGEE. The CDR3 reads CASSPTGTASTDTQYF. DNA for the CDR3: TGTGCCAGCAGCCCGACCGGGACAGCCAGCACAGATACGCAGTATTTT. The entire variable domain, with the rest obtained from reference TRBV9 and TRBJ2-3, is as follows: DSGVTQTPKHLITATGQRVTLRCSPRSGDLSVYWYQQSLDQGLQFLIQYYNGEERAKGNILERFSAQQFPDLHSELNLSSLELGDSALYFCASSPTGTASTDTQYFGPGTRLTVL.

The chain couples TRBV6-5 to TRBJ1-1, with D uncertain. From germline, CDR1 is MNHEY and CDR2 SVGAGI. This CDR3 is 11 amino acids long. Trimming cost V 10 bases and J 1 base, with 7 bases left between them. The DNA of the CDR3 is TGTGCCACCTACAAGAACACTGAAGCTTTCTTT. Translating it yields CATYKNTEAFF.

The chain recombines TRBV29-1 with TRBJ2-1; 11 bases are a match to TRBD2. V shed 6 bases, J shed 0 bases, and the junction held 7 bases outside the gene matches. CDR1 and CDR2 from the germline V gene are SQVTM and ANQGSEA. The CDR3 is made up of 16 amino acids. In DNA, the CDR3 is TGCAGCGTACAACTAGCGGGAGAGAGCTCCTACAATGAGCAGTTCTTC. Encoded protein: CSVQLAGESSYNEQFF.

The chain links TRBV7-9 to TRBJ1-3; D is unresolved. The CDR3 spans 13 residues. In germline, CDR1 is SEHNR, CDR2 FQNEAQ (reference sequence). V was shortened by 6 bases and J by 2 bases, with 8 bases between the two germline ends. Here the CDR3 DNA reads TGTGCCAGCAGAACAGAAGCTGGAAACACCATATATTTT. This translates into CASRTEAGNTIYF.

The chain is built from TRBV27 and TRBJ2-7; tentatively, D is TRBD1 (7 bases). There are 14 residues in the CDR3. Germline lookup yields CDR1 MNHEY and CDR2 SMNVEV (reference sequence). V lost 6 bases and J 4 bases, leaving 16 bases between the germline ends. The CDR3 region is CASSGRGTAYEQYF. In DNA, the CDR3 is TGTGCCAGCAGCGGCCGGGGGACAGCTTACGAGCAGTACTTC.

J is TRBJ2-1 and V is TRBV6-5; D possibly corresponds to TRBD2 (5 bases). From germline, CDR1 is MNHEY and CDR2 SVGAGI. CDR3 length equals 13 residues. The V and J ends lost 6 bases and 12 bases respectively, with 18 bases between them. The CDR3 spells CASRTASSRRQFF. In nucleotides, the CDR3 is TGTGCCAGCAGGACCGCTAGCTCCCGGAGGCAGTTCTTC.

The gene calls are TRBV27 and TRBJ2-6, with D possibly matching TRBD1 (5 bases). Germline CDR1 MNHEY, CDR2 SMNVEV (reference sequence). This CDR3 has 15 amino acids. V was pared by 6 bases and J by 3 bases, with 12 bases between. The CDR3 sequence is CASSPTVFGANVLTF. The DNA for the CDR3 is TGTGCCAGCAGCCCGACAGTTTTTGGGGCCAACGTCCTGACTTTC.

The genes are TRBV2 and TRBJ2-1, with 7 bases aligning to TRBD2. J gave up 0 bases and V 1 base, and 3 bases lay outside the gene matches. Germline V lookup: CDR1 SNHLY, CDR2 FYNNEI. CDR3 size: 16 residues. The CDR3 sequence is CASSEDPSGSYNEQFF. CDR3 DNA: TGTGCCAGCAGTGAAGACCCTAGCGGCTCCTACAATGAGCAGTTCTTC. Together with reference TRBV2 and TRBJ2-1, the CDR3 gives the full variable domain: EPEVTQTPSHQVTQMGQEVILRCVPISNHLYFYWYRQILGQKVEFLVSFYNNEISEKSEIFDDQFSVERPDGSNFTLKIRSTKLEDSAMYFCASSEDPSGSYNEQFFGPGTRLTVL.

The chain is built from TRBV18 and TRBJ2-3; a possible D gene is TRBD1 (6 bases). V lost 6 bases to trimming and J lost 1 base, with 20 bases between them. CDR3 length: 17 amino acids. Per germline, CDR1 KGHSH and CDR2 LQKENI. The CDR3 DNA follows: TGTGCCAGCTCCCTAGGGACAATTAAAACCGGCACAGATACGCAGTATTTT. It translates to CASSLGTIKTGTDTQYF.

V is TRBV15 and J is TRBJ2-1; a weak D match, TRBD1 (7 bases). The V end was cut by 4 bases, the J end by 9 bases, with 13 bases between. Per the germline V gene, CDR1 is LNHNV and CDR2 is YYDKDF (reference sequence). The CDR3 runs 13 residues. CDR3 coding DNA: TGTGCCACCAGCACTCGGCAGGGGGGTGAGCAGTTCTTC. This encodes CATSTRQGGEQFF.

This sequence joins TRBV28 and TRBJ2-2; 9 bases are a match to TRBD1. Trimming removed 5 bases from V and 5 bases from J; junction bases left unmatched: 3. The CDR3 runs 14 residues. Germline lookup yields CDR1 MDHEN and CDR2 SYDVKM. CDR3 sequence (DNA): TGTGCCAGCAGTACAGGGGGCAGTACCGGGGAGCTGTTTTTT. It translates to CASSTGGSTGELFF. The whole variable domain, remainder taken from reference TRBV28 and TRBJ2-2, is DVKVTQSSRYLVKRTGEKVFLECVQDMDHENMFWYRQDPGLGLRLIYFSYDVKMKEKGDIPEGYSVSREKKERFSLILESASTNQTSMYLCASSTGGSTGELFFGEGSRLTVL.

The chain joins TRBV5-5 to TRBJ1-3, with D tentatively TRBD1 (5 bases). Germline assignment: CDR1 SGHKS and CDR2 YYEKEE (reference sequence). The V end lost 0 bases, the J end lost 0 bases, and 13 bases lay between the germline ends. There are 17 residues in the CDR3. CDR3 loop: CASSLGQGAYSGNTIYF. In DNA, the CDR3 is TGTGCCAGCAGCTTGGGGCAGGGAGCCTACTCTGGAAACACCATATATTTT.

V and J are TRBV18 and TRBJ2-7; 9 positions agree with TRBD1. CDR3 length equals 15 residues. V shed 4 bases and J 5 bases; nucleotides not matched to a gene: 9. Germline values: CDR1 KGHSH, CDR2 LQKENI. CDR3 coding DNA: TGTGCCAGCTCACGCAACCCGGGACAGGGTAACGAGCAGTACTTC. Translating it yields CASSRNPGQGNEQYF.

The rearrangement joins TRBV7-6 to TRBJ2-3; a weak D match, TRBD2 (6 bases). Trimming took 7 bases from V and 3 from J, leaving 14 bases between them. CDR1 SGHVS and CDR2 FNYEAQ come from the germline V gene. The CDR3 consists of 14 residues. CDR3 sequence: CASMARGGTDTQYF. The CDR3 nucleotides are TGTGCCAGCATGGCGCGGGGTGGAACAGATACGCAGTATTTT.

The J gene is TRBJ1-2, the V gene TRBV6-1; D ambiguous. Per the germline V gene, CDR1 is MNHNS and CDR2 is SASEGT. The CDR3 runs to 15 residues. Deletions cut 4 bases from V and 5 bases from J, with 17 bases between. The DNA for the CDR3 is TGTGCCAGCAGTGTACAGAGGAGGTCTGGGTATGGCTACACCTTC. Translated, it gives CASSVQRRSGYGYTF.

The rearrangement uses TRBV27 and TRBJ1-5; D is uncertain. Germline V gene sequence: CDR1 MNHEY, CDR2 SMNVEV (reference sequence). The CDR3 runs 14 residues. Trimming left V 4 bases short and J 0 bases short, with 7 bases between. This CDR3 reads CASSSHNSNQPQHF. CDR3 DNA: TGTGCCAGCAGTTCCCACAATAGCAATCAGCCCCAGCATTTT.

This clone was picked up one time. CDR3 coding DNA: TGTGCCATCTCAACCGGGACAGGGGGCAAGCAGTACTTC. The encoded protein is CAISTGTGGKQYF. The chain links TRBV15 to TRBJ2-7; 12 nucleotides align to TRBD1. Looked up from germline, CDR1 is LNHNV and CDR2 is YYDKDF (reference sequence). The CDR3 length is 13 residues. Germline trimming cut 10 bases from V and 8 bases from J; bases unmatched to any gene: 9.

V is TRBV11-3 and J is TRBJ2-1; D remains ambiguous. Trimming took off 2 bases at V and 5 bases at J, with 4 bases between the two ends. The CDR3 is made up of 12 amino acids. Germline CDR1 reads SGHNT; CDR2 reads YENEEA. This chain's CDR3 is CASSLFDNEQFF. In nucleotides, the CDR3 is TGTGCCAGCAGCTTATTCGACAATGAGCAGTTCTTC.